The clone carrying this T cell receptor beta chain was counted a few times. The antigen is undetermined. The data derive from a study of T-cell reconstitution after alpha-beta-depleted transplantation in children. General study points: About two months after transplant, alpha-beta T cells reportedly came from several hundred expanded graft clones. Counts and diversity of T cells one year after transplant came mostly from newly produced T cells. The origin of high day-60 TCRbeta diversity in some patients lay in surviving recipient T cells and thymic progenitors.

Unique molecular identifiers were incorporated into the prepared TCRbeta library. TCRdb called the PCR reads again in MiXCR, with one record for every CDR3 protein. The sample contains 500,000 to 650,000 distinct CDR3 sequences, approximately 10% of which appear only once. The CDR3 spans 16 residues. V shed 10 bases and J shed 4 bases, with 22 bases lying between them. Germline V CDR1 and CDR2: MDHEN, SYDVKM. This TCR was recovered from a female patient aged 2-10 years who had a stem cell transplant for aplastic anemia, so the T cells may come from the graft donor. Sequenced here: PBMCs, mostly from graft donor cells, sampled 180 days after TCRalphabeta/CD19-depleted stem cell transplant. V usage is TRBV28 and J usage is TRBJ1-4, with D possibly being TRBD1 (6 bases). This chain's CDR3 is CATLPRKGQINEKLFF. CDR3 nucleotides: TGTGCCACCCTTCCACGGAAGGGACAAATTAATGAAAAACTGTTTTTT.